The present T cell receptor (beta chain) was sequenced within a study of PD-1 blockade in classical Hodgkin lymphoma. Study information: Patients were treated with nivolumab at 3 mg/kg, and this was given intravenously every 2 weeks. Regarding the study as a whole: Exclusion was applied to patients who started nivolumab under 1 year after ASCT. CD4+ TCR diversity climbed significantly by C4D1, unlike CD8+ TCR diversity. Baseline diversity was lower in partial responders and progressors than complete responders.

With no exception, relapse followed autologous stem cell transplantation in all patients, and brentuximab vedotin exposure varied. There are a few counts of this clone. Its antigen is not known. Germline V gives CDR1 SGHTS, CDR2 YDEGEE. CDR3 length: 15 amino acids. J was trimmed by 0 bases and V by 5 bases; bases with no gene match: 5. Generated by immunoSEQ multiplex PCR, the TCRdb table keeps only in-frame clones and is missing some. The table has some 64,000 clones, approximately 90% seen once. The sample here was peripheral blood mononuclear cells (PBMCs), taken at baseline. This chain uses TRBV5-8 with TRBJ1-5; the match to TRBD1 covers 7 bases. The sequence came from a human donor with classical Hodgkin lymphoma. DNA of the CDR3: TGTGCCAGCAGTTCCACAGGGGCTAGCAATCAGCCCCAGCATTTT. As protein: CASSSTGASNQPQHF.